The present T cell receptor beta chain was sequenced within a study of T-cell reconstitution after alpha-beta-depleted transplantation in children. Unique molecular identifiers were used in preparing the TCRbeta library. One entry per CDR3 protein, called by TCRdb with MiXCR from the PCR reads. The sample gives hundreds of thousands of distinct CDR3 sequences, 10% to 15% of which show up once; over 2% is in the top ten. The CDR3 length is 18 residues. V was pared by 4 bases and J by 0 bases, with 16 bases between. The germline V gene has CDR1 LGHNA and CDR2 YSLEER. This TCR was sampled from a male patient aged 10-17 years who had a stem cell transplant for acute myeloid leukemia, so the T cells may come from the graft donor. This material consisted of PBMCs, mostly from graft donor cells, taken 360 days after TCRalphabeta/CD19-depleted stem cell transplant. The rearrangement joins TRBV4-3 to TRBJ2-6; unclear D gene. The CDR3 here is CASSRVTDVRSGANVLTF. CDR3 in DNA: TGCGCCAGCAGCCGTGTGACGGACGTCCGCTCTGGGGCCAACGTCCTGACTTTC.